Here is one TCR beta chain with its context. Its specificity is not known. The same CDR3 also results from other DNA sequences found in this sample. Sequenced by immunoSEQ multiplex PCR; TCRdb stores in-frame clones only, minus some. The data contain 4,800 or so clones, roughly 60% of them singletons. The data were taken from a study of CD8 T cell repertoires and HIV-1 epitope variants. Study summary: Separate from the cultures, 1M uncultured T cells served as baseline.

V trimming: 4 bases; J trimming: 2 bases; junction bases outside the gene matches: 14. Germline loops: CDR1 MDHEN, CDR2 SYDVKM. The CDR3 runs to 18 residues. The chain couples TRBV28 to TRBJ2-7, with 10 bases lining up with TRBD1. The specimen was cultured CD8+ T cells derived from PBMCs. This TCR was recovered from a male donor with HIV. CDR3 protein: CASSSLRWGGQGPYEQYF. The CDR3 coding sequence is TGTGCCAGCAGTTCCCTTAGATGGGGGGGACAGGGGCCCTACGAGCAGTACTTC.